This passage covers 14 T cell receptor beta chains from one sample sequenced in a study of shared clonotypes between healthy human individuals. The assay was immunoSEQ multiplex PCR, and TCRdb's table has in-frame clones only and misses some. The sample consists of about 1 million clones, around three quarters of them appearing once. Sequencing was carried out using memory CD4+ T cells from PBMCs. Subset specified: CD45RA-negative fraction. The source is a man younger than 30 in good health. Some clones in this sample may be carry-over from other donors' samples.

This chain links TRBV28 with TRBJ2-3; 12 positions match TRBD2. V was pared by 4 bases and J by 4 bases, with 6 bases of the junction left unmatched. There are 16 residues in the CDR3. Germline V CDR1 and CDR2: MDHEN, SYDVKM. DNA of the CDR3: TGTGCCAGCAGTTCACGGACTAGCGGGATCTCAGATACGCAGTATTTT. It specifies CASSSRTSGISDTQYF.

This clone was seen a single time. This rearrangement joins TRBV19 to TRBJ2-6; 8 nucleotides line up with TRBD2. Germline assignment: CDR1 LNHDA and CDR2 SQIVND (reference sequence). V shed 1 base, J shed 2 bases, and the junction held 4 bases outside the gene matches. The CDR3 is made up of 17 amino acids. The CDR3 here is CASSIADGRAGANVLTF. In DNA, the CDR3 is TGTGCCAGTAGTATAGCGGACGGGAGGGCTGGGGCCAACGTCCTGACTTTC.

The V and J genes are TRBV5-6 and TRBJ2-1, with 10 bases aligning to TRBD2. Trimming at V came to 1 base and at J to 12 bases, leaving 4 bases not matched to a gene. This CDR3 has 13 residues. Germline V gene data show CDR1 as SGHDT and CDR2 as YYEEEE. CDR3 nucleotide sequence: TGTGCCAGCAGCTTGTCACTAGCGGGGCCGCAGTTCTTC. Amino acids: CASSLSLAGPQFF.

This chain's CDR3 is CASSYSVTTDTQYF. The CDR3 DNA follows: TGTGCCAGCAGCTATAGCGTTACCACAGATACGCAGTATTTT. The chain carries TRBV7-2 and TRBJ2-3; D is perhaps TRBD2 (5 bases). The CDR3 totals 14 residues. Germline CDR1 and CDR2: SGHTA and FQGNSA. V was pared by 4 bases and J by 2 bases, with 10 bases between. Full variable domain (remainder filled in from reference TRBV7-2 and TRBJ2-3): GAGVSQSPSNKVTEKGKDVELRCDPISGHTALYWYRQSLGQGLEFLIYFQGNSAPDKSGLPSDRFSAERTGGSVSTLTIQRTQQEDSAVYLCASSYSVTTDTQYFGPGTRLTVL.

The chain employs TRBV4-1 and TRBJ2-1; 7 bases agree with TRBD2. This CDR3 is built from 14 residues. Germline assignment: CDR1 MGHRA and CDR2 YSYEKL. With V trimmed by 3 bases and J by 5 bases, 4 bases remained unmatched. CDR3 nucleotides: TGCGCCAGCAGCCAGGGACTATCCAACAATGAGCAGTTCTTC. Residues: CASSQGLSNNEQFF.

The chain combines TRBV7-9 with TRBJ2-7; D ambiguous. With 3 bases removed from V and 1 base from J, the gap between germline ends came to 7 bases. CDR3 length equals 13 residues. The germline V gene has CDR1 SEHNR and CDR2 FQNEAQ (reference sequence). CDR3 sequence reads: CASSFQGSYEQYF. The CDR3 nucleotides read TGTGCCAGCAGCTTTCAAGGGTCCTACGAGCAGTACTTC.

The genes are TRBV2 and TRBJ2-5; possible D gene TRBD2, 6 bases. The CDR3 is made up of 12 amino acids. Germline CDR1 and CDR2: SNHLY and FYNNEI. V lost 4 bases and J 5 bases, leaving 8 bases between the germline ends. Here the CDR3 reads CASSVSGETQYF. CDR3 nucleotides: TGTGCCAGCAGTGTCAGCGGGGAGACCCAGTACTTC.

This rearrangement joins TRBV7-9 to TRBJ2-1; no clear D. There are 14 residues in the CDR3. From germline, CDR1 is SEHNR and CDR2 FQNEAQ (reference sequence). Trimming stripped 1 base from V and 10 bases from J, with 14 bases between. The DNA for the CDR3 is TGTGCCAGCAGCTTAGGCCCCTTGCTGTTGGAGCAGTTCTTC. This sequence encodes CASSLGPLLLEQFF.

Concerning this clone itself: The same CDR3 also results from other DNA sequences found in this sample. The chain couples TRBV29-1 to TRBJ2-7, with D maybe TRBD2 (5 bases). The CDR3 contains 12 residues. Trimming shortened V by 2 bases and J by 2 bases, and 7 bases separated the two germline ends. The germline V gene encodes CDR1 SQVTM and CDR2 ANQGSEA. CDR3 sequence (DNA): TGCAGCGTTGAAAGCGGCGCCTACGAGCAGTACTTC. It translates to CSVESGAYEQYF.

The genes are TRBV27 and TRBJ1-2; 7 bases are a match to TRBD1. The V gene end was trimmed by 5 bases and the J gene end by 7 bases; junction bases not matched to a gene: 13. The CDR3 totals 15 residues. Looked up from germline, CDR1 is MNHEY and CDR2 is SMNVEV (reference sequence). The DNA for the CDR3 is TGTGCCAGCAGTGAACAGGGGATCTCAGGGTTTGGCTACACCTTC. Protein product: CASSEQGISGFGYTF.

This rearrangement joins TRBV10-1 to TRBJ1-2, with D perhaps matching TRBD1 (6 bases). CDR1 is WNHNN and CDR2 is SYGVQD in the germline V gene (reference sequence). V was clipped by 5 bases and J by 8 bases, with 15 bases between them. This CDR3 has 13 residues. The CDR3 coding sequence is TGCGCCAGCAGTCCCTACAGGGCGGGAGGCTACACCTTC. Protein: CASSPYRAGGYTF.

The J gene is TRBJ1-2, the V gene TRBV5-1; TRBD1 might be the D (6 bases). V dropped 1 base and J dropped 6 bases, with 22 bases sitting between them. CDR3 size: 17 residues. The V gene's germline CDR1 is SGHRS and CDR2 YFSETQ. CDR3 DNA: TGCGCCAGCAGCTTGCTCCCCGAACAGGGCTTTAGAGATGGCTACACCTTC. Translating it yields CASSLLPEQGFRDGYTF. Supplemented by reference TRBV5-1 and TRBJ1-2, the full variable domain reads KAGVTQTPRYLIKTRGQQVTLSCSPISGHRSVSWYQQTPGQGLQFLFEYFSETQRNKGNFPGRFSGRQFSNSRSEMNVSTLELGDSALYLCASSLLPEQGFRDGYTFGSGTRLTVV.

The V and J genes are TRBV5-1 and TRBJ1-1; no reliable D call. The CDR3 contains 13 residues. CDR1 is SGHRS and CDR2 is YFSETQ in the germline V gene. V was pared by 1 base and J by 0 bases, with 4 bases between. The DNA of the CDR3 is TGCGCCAGCAGCTTGTTTATGAACACTGAAGCTTTCTTT. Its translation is CASSLFMNTEAFF.

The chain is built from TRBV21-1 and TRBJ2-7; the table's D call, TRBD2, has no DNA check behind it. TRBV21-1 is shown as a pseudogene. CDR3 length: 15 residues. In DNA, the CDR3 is TGTGCCAGCAGCAAAGCCAAGCGGGGCGACCACGAGCAGTACTTC. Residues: CASSKAKRGDHEQYF.